This T cell receptor (beta chain) was captured in a study of T cell responses to AZD1222 COVID-19 vaccine. Method: immunoSEQ multiplex PCR; TCRdb's copy keeps in-frame clones and lacks some. Of roughly 180,000 clones in the sample, just over 90% are singletons; the top ten hold approximately 3%. V was clipped by 6 bases and J by 5 bases; unmatched bases: 12. This CDR3 has 15 residues. The germline CDR1 and CDR2 sequences are MNHEY and SVGAGI. The source of this sequence is an adult in good health. Sample: peripheral blood, taken on day 0 of AZD1222 vaccination. This sequence joins TRBV6-5 and TRBJ2-7; 8 positions match TRBD1. This CDR3 is CASSVRNRGRNEQYF. CDR3 nucleotide sequence: TGTGCCAGCAGCGTAAGGAACAGGGGGAGAAACGAGCAGTACTTC.